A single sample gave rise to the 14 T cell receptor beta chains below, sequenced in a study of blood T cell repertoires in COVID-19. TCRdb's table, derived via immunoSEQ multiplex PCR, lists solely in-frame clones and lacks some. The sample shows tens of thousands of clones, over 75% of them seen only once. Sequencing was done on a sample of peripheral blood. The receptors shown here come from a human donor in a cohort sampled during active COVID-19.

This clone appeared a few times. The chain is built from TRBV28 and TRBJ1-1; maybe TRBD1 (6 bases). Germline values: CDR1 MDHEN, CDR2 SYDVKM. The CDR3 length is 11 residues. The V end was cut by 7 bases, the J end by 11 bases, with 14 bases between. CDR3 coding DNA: TGTGCCAGCAAGGGGGTAAGGAAGGCTTTCTTT. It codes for CASKGVRKAFF.

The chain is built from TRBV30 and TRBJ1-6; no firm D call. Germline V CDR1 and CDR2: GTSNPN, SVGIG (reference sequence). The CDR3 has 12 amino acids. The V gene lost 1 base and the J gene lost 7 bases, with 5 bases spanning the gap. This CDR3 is CAWSAVNSPLHF. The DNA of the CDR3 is TGTGCCTGGAGTGCCGTCAATTCACCCCTCCACTTT.

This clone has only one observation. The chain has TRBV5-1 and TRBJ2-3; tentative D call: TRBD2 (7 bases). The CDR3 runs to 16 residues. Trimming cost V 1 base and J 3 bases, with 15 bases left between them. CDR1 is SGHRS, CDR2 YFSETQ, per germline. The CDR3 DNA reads TGCGCCAGCAGCTTGAACTCGGGGAGGGGGACAGATACGCAGTATTTT. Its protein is CASSLNSGRGTDTQYF. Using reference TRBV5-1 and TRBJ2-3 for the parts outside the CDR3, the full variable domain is KAGVTQTPRYLIKTRGQQVTLSCSPISGHRSVSWYQQTPGQGLQFLFEYFSETQRNKGNFPGRFSGRQFSNSRSEMNVSTLELGDSALYLCASSLNSGRGTDTQYFGPGTRLTVL.

CDR3 residues: CASSLREPNTEAFF. As DNA, the CDR3 is TGTGCCAGCAGTCTAAGGGAGCCGAACACTGAAGCTTTCTTT. The J gene is TRBJ1-1, the V gene TRBV25-1; D not resolved. Per germline, CDR1 MGHDK and CDR2 SYGVNS. The V gene lost 5 bases and the J gene lost 1 base, with 11 bases spanning the gap. This CDR3 has 14 amino acids.

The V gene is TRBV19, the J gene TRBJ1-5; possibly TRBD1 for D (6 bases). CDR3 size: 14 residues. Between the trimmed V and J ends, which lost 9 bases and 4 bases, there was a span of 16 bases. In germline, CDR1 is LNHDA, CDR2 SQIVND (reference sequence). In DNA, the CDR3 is TGTGCCAGCCTTCCGGGACAATGGAATCAGCCCCAGCATTTT. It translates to CASLPGQWNQPQHF. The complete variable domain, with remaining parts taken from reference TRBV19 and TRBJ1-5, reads DGGITQSPKYLFRKEGQNVTLSCEQNLNHDAMYWYRQDPGQGLRLIYYSQIVNDFQKGDIAEGYSVSREKKESFPLTVTSAQKNPTAFYLCASLPGQWNQPQHFGDGTRLSIL.

The CDR3 here is CASSFPGQAFDPSNYGYTF. The CDR3 DNA reads as TGTGCCAGCAGCTTCCCGGGACAGGCCTTTGACCCCTCTAACTATGGCTACACCTTC. This chain links TRBV5-6 with TRBJ1-2; TRBD1 matches at 8 bases. V lost 2 bases to trimming and J lost 0 bases; unmatched junction nucleotides: 15. The germline V gene encodes CDR1 SGHDT and CDR2 YYEEEE. The CDR3 is 19 residues long.

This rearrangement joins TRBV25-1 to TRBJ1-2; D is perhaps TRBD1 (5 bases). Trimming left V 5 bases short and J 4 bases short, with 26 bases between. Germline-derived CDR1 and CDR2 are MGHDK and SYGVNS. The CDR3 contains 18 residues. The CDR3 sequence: CASSHSSPTETLLYGYTF. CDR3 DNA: TGTGCCAGCAGTCATAGTTCCCCGACAGAGACCTTACTCTATGGCTACACCTTC.

The CDR3 reads CASSLVPGRAGETQYF. Written as DNA, the CDR3 is TGTGCCAGCAGCTTAGTCCCAGGTCGTGCGGGAGAGACCCAGTACTTC. This chain uses TRBV7-6 with TRBJ2-5; perhaps TRBD2 as D (5 bases). The CDR3 loop spans 16 amino acids. The germline V and J ends were trimmed by 1 base and 4 bases, with 16 bases remaining between them. The V gene's germline CDR1 is SGHVS and CDR2 FNYEAQ.

The CDR3: CASSVDPRQNTEAFF. The CDR3, as DNA: TGTGCCAGCAGCGTAGACCCGAGACAGAACACTGAAGCTTTCTTT. The V and J genes are TRBV9 and TRBJ1-1; unclear D gene. This CDR3 region has 15 residues. Germline CDR1 and CDR2: SGDLS and YYNGEE. V was pared by 0 bases and J by 1 base, with 10 bases between.

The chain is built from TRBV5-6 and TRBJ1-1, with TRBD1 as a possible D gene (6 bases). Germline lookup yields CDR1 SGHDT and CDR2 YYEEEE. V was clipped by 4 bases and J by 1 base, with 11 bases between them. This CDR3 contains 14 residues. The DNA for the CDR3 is TGTGCCAGCAGCGTACCGGACAGGAACACTGAAGCTTTCTTT. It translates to CASSVPDRNTEAFF. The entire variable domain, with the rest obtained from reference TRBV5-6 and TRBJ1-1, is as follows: DAGVTQSPTHLIKTRGQQVTLRCSPKSGHDTVSWYQQALGQGPQFIFQYYEEEERQRGNFPDRFSGHQFPNYSSELNVNALLLGDSALYLCASSVPDRNTEAFFGQGTRLTVV.

CDR3 in DNA: TGTGCCAGCAGTTTAGCGGGGTCGGGGGAGGGGCTGGAGCAGTACTTC. This gives the protein CASSLAGSGEGLEQYF. The V gene is TRBV27, the J gene TRBJ2-7, with 7 nucleotides matching TRBD2. The V gene end was trimmed by 2 bases and the J gene end by 7 bases; junction bases not matched to a gene: 14. The length of the CDR3 is 16 residues. Germline V CDR1 and CDR2: MNHEY, SMNVEV (reference sequence).

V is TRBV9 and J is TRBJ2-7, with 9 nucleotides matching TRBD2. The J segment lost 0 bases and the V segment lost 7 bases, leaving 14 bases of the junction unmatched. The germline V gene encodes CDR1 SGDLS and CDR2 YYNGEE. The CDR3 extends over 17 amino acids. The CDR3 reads CASRRGGDQTLSYEQYF. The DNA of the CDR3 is TGTGCCAGCCGGCGGGGGGGCGACCAGACCCTCTCCTACGAGCAGTACTTC.

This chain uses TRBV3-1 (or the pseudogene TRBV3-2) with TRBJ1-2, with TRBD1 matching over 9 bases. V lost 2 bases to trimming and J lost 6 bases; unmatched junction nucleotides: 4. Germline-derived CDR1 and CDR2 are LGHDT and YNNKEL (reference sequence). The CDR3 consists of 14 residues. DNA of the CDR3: TGTGCCAGCAGCCAAACCACAGGGGGCCATGGCTACACCTTC. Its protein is CASSQTTGGHGYTF.

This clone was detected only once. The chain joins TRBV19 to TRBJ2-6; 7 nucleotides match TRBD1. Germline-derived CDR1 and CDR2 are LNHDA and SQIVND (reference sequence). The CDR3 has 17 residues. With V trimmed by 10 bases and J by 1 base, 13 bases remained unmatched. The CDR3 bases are TGTGCCACCAGTACCGGGACAGACTCGTCTGGGGCCAACGTCCTGACTTTC. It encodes CATSTGTDSSGANVLTF.